These 13 T cell receptor beta chains share one sample of origin, sequenced in a study of regulatory T cells in long-lasting Graves disease. Time point: newly diagnosed GD, antithyroid drugs for less than 3 months. From RNA extracted from PBMCs, the TCR library was made. Arm-PCR with iRepertoire HTBI primers amplified the CDR3 regions for these TCR beta libraries. TCRdb reanalysed the multiplex PCR reads using MiXCR and keeps one entry per CDR3 protein. The profile shows hundreds of thousands of distinct CDR3 sequences, 15% to 20% of them singletons. The data were also submitted as part of a second study, on T cells in Graves' hyperthyroidism and ophthalmopathy.

The material was peripheral blood mononuclear cells (PBMCs), obtained at new diagnosis, from a patient treated with antithyroid drugs. The receptor source for this set is a woman aged 25 to 45 with Graves disease.

The gene calls are TRBV7-8 and TRBJ2-7; unclear D gene. V was shortened by 5 bases and J by 3 bases, with 11 bases between the two germline ends. This CDR3 has 13 residues. Germline lookup yields CDR1 SGHVS and CDR2 FQNEAQ. CDR3 nucleotide sequence: TGTGCCAGCAGCCCCATGACATTCTACGAGCAGTACTTC. Its protein is CASSPMTFYEQYF.

This clonotype was detected many times. The chain uses TRBV11-2 and TRBJ2-3; TRBD2 matches at 8 bases. Trimming took 5 bases from V and 2 from J; bases not matched to a gene: 3. The CDR3 contains 14 residues. The germline V gene has CDR1 SGHAT and CDR2 FQNNGV. The CDR3 DNA reads TGTGCCAGCAGCCCGGGACTAGTCACAGATACGCAGTATTTT. This translates into CASSPGLVTDTQYF.

At least ten counts were recorded for this clonotype. V is TRBV6-2 or TRBV6-3 and J is TRBJ2-1, with 10 bases matching TRBD2. The germline V gene has CDR1 MNHEY and CDR2 SVGEGT. V lost 6 bases, J lost 3 bases, and 11 bases stayed unmatched. This CDR3 comprises 17 residues. The CDR3 sequence is CASRSRLAGSSYNEQFF. The CDR3 nucleotides read TGTGCCAGCAGAAGCAGACTAGCGGGCTCGAGCTACAATGAGCAGTTCTTC.

This clonotype was recorded many times. The chain recombines TRBV2 with TRBJ2-1; D is unclear. Germline V gene sequence: CDR1 SNHLY, CDR2 FYNNEI. The germline V and J ends were trimmed by 6 bases and 4 bases, with 7 bases remaining between them. The CDR3 is 12 residues long. As DNA, the CDR3 is TGTGCCAGCAGCATGAATTACAATGAGCAGTTCTTC. It translates to CASSMNYNEQFF.

This clonotype was recorded many times. The chain joins TRBV11-2 to TRBJ2-1; possible D gene TRBD2, 6 bases. V gave up 4 bases and J gave up 2 bases, with 12 bases separating them. Germline V gene lookup returns CDR1 SGHAT and CDR2 FQNNGV. The CDR3 covers 15 residues. The CDR3 nucleotides read TGTGCCAGCAGCTCCGGGAGAGGGGCCTACAATGAGCAGTTCTTC. The encoded protein is CASSSGRGAYNEQFF.

This clonotype was counted ten times or more. This sequence joins TRBV20-1 and TRBJ1-2; perhaps TRBD1 as D (6 bases). CDR1 is DFQATT, CDR2 SNEGSKA, per germline (reference sequence). Trimming took off 0 bases at V and 6 bases at J, with 17 bases between the two ends. The CDR3 is 15 amino acids. The CDR3 sequence is CSARDGGRPSDGYTF. DNA of the CDR3: TGCAGTGCTAGAGATGGGGGGCGACCGTCTGATGGCTACACCTTC.

This clonotype was seen ten or more times. The CDR3 sequence is CASTSLGGNNEQFF. In nucleotides, the CDR3 is TGTGCCAGCACAAGCTTGGGGGGGAACAATGAGCAGTTCTTC. The gene calls are TRBV5-5 and TRBJ2-1, with 7 bases lining up with TRBD2. J gave up 5 bases and V 6 bases, and 8 bases lay outside the gene matches. Germline CDR1 SGHKS, CDR2 YYEKEE (reference sequence). This CDR3 region has 14 residues.

V gene TRBV5-1 combines with J gene TRBJ1-4; 12 bases map to TRBD1. Germline trimming cut 5 bases from V and 5 bases from J; bases unmatched to any gene: 4. Germline V gene sequence: CDR1 SGHRS, CDR2 YFSETQ. The CDR3 contains 15 residues. CDR3 sequence (DNA): TGCGCCAGCAGGAGGGACAGGGGGCAGAATGAAAAACTGTTTTTT. Translation: CASRRDRGQNEKLFF.

V usage is TRBV9 and J usage is TRBJ1-5, with 9 bases identical to TRBD1. The CDR3 contains 16 residues. Germline assignment: CDR1 SGDLS and CDR2 YYNGEE. Germline trimming cut 8 bases from V and 5 bases from J; bases unmatched to any gene: 14. CDR3 nucleotides: TGTGCCAGTCCTTCCCCTGACAGGGGGTTTGATCAGCCCCAGCATTTT. Translated: CASPSPDRGFDQPQHF.

The table lists this clonotype with many counts. The chain carries TRBV7-2 and TRBJ2-5; D gene ambiguous. The CDR3 runs to 14 residues. V was trimmed by 5 bases and J by 3 bases, leaving 13 bases between them. The V gene's germline CDR1 is SGHTA and CDR2 FQGNSA. The CDR3: CASSRFREEETQYF. CDR3 sequence (DNA): TGTGCCAGCAGCCGGTTTCGTGAGGAAGAGACCCAGTACTTC.

This chain connects TRBV28 to TRBJ2-5; D possibly corresponds to TRBD2 (6 bases). The V and J ends lost 2 bases and 0 bases respectively, with 13 bases between them. Germline CDR1 and CDR2: MDHEN and SYDVKM. The CDR3 extends over 16 amino acids. CDR3 sequence: CASSLGGAGNQETQYF. DNA of the CDR3: TGTGCCAGCAGTTTAGGAGGAGCGGGTAACCAAGAGACCCAGTACTTC.

This clonotype was seen many times. The rearrangement links TRBV12-3 or TRBV12-4 to TRBJ1-1; D is unresolved. The CDR3 runs 16 residues. The V and J ends lost 6 bases and 0 bases respectively, with 17 bases between them. DNA for the CDR3: TGTGCCAGCAGCCAGGCTCATGGCCAGATGAACACTGAAGCTTTCTTT. This translates into CASSQAHGQMNTEAFF.

This chain connects TRBV5-8 to TRBJ1-1; D remains unclear. Germline assignment: CDR1 SGHTS and CDR2 YDEGEE. V was cut by 0 bases and J by 5 bases, with 14 bases left in between. CDR3 length: 15 residues. CDR3 sequence reads: CASSLGEAKRTEAFF. CDR3 in DNA: TGTGCCAGCAGCTTGGGTGAGGCGAAAAGGACTGAAGCTTTCTTT.